This T cell receptor (beta chain) was obtained from a study of T-cell memory formation after mild COVID-19. At the level of the study: Largely, TCR clusters stayed within a single donor. Study results and caveats: Memory cells collected pre-infection included some clones that later responded, suggesting cross-reactive memory joined. Among clones contracting day 15 to 85, CD4/CD8 was balanced, whereas later expanders leaned CD4+.

This clonotype was seen more than once but under ten times. Its antigen remains unknown. V was shortened by 6 bases and J by 0 bases, with 13 bases between the two germline ends. Germline CDR1 reads DFQATT; CDR2 reads SNEGSKA (reference sequence). CDR3 size: 14 residues. Constant-segment primers served in 5'RACE that generated TCR alpha and TCR beta cDNA libraries bearing sample barcodes and UMIs. TCRdb re-called the 5' RACE reads through MiXCR, storing one row per CDR3 protein. The sample yields under 300,000 distinct CDR3 sequences, over 7% seen once. Sequencing was done on a sample of PBMCs or a T cell subset sorted from them (not recorded which). V and J are TRBV20-1 and TRBJ2-3; D not certain. The receptor comes from a young man who had mild COVID-19 (a few samples of this study predate the infection). Cell type and time point are not known. The CDR3 loop reads CSATTAISTDTQYF. As DNA, the CDR3 is TGCAGTGCCACGACCGCTATTAGCACAGATACGCAGTATTTT.